This T cell receptor beta chain was obtained from a study of regulatory T cells in long-lasting Graves disease. Findings and caveats of the study: Limited samples may have lowered accuracy.

Time point defined: persistent/refractory GD, antithyroid drugs over 5 years with positive TRAb. Extracted PBMC RNA gave rise to the TCR library. Arm-PCR of CDR3 regions and iRepertoire HTBI primers were used to build TCR beta libraries. TCRdb passed the multiplex PCR reads through MiXCR, listing each CDR3 protein once. The sample carries about 460,000 distinct CDR3 sequences, about 22% recorded once. The CDR3 is 13 residues long. J lost 6 bases, V lost 5 bases, and 5 bases had no gene match. The germline gives CDR1 MGHDK, CDR2 SYGVNS. On this clonotype: The antigen is not known.

This specimen was peripheral blood mononuclear cells (PBMCs), taken when the disease was refractory, from a patient treated with antithyroid drugs. The sequence was obtained from a female donor with Graves disease. The V and J genes are TRBV25-1 and TRBJ2-3; 7 nucleotides line up with TRBD1. The CDR3 is CASSRTGADTQYF. CDR3 in DNA: TGTGCCAGCAGTAGGACAGGTGCGGATACGCAGTATTTT.